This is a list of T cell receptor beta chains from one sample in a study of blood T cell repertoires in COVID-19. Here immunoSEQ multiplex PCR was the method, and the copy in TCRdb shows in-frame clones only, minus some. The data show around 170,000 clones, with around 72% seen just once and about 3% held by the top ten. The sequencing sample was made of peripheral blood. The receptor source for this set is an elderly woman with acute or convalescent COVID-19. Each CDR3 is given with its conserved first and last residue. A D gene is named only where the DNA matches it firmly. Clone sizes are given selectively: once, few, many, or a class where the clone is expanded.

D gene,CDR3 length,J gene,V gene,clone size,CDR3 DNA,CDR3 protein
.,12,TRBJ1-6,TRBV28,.,TGTGCCAGCAGTTTGAGGGCTTCACCCCTCCACTTT,CASSLRASPLHF
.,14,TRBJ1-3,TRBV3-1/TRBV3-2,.,TGTGCCAGCAGCCATGACATTTCGGGAAACACCATATATTTT,CASSHDISGNTIYF
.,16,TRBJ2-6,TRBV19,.,TGTGCCAGTAGTCTCGGACTGAGCTCTGGGGCCAACGTCCTGACTTTC,CASSLGLSSGANVLTF
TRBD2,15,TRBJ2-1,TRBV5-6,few,TGTGCCAGCAGCCCAGGAGCGGGAGGGTACAATGAGCAGTTCTTC,CASSPGAGGYNEQFF
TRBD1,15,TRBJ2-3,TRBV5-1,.,TGCGCCAGCAGCTTGGGACAGGGGGAAACAGATACGCAGTATTTT,CASSLGQGETDTQYF
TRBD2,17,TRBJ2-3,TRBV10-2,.,TGCGCCAGCAGGGGGACCGGGGGACTAGCGGGAGTTCGTACGCAGTATTTT,CASRGTGGLAGVRTQYF
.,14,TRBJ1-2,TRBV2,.,TGTGCCAGCAGAAGGGAGCCGGAGTTCTATGGCTACACCTTC,CASRREPEFYGYTF
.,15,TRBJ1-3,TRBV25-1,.,TGTGCCAGCAGTGAATCTACGGTACCTGGAAACACCATATATTTT,CASSESTVPGNTIYF
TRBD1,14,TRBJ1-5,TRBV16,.,TGTGCCAGCAAAACAGGGGGCTTGGATCAGCCCCAGCATTTT,CASKTGGLDQPQHF
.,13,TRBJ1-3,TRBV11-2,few,TGTGCCAGCACCCTATCCGGGGGAAACACCATATATTTT,CASTLSGGNTIYF
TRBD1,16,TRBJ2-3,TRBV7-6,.,TGTGCCAGCAGCTACAATCCGGGACAGAGAGGAGATACGCAGTATTTT,CASSYNPGQRGDTQYF
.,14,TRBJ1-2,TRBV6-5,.,TGTGCCAGCAGCGGGGACATCTCTAACTATGGCTACACCTTC,CASSGDISNYGYTF
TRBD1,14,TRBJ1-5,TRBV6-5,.,TGTGCCAGCAGATTACGGACAGGGCATCAGCCCCAGCATTTT,CASRLRTGHQPQHF
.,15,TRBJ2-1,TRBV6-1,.,TGTGCCAGCAGTGAAACCGCAGGGTTCTACAATGAGCAGTTCTTC,CASSETAGFYNEQFF
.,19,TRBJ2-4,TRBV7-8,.,TGTGCCAGCAGCTCGTACCGGGACATTTCCCGGTCGGCCAAAAACATTCAGTACTTC,CASSSYRDISRSAKNIQYF
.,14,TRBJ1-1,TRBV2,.,TGTGCCAGCAGTGTTGGCAGGTGGAACACTGAAGCTTTCTTT,CASSVGRWNTEAFF
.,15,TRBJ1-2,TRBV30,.,TGTGCCTGGACCCGGGACAAGGGCGCAAACTATGGCTACACCTTC,CAWTRDKGANYGYTF
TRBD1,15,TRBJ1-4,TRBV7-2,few,TGTGCCAGCAGCTTAAGACGGACAGGGAGTGAAAAACTGTTTTTT,CASSLRRTGSEKLFF
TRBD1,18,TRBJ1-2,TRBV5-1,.,TGCGCCAGCAGCTTGGGCACAAACTACAGGGGAAGCCAGGAGGGCTACACCTTC,CASSLGTNYRGSQEGYTF
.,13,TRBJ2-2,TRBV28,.,TGTGCCACCTCTCGGGATGACACCGGGGAGCTGTTTTTT,CATSRDDTGELFF
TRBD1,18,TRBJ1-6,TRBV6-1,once,TGTGCCAGCAGTGAAAGGTGGACAGGGCAGTCCTATAATTCACCCCTCCACTTT,CASSERWTGQSYNSPLHF
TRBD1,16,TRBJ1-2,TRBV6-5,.,TGTGCCAGCAGTTATGGGACAGGGGGCCAACTCTATGGCTACACCTTC,CASSYGTGGQLYGYTF
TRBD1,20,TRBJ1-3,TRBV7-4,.,TGTGCCAGCAGCTTTAAGCCATCGCCGGCAATAGGGACAGCTCGAAACACCATATATTTT,CASSFKPSPAIGTARNTIYF
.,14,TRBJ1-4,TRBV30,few,TGTGCCTGGAGTGTGACCGGGGGAAGGGAAAAACTGTTTTTT,CAWSVTGGREKLFF
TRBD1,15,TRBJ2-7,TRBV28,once,TGTGCCAGCAGTGTAATGGGACAGGGCAAATACGAGCAGTACTTC,CASSVMGQGKYEQYF
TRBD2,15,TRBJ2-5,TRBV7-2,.,TGTGCCAGCAGCTTAGCAGGCGGGAGGCTAGAGACCCAGTACTTC,CASSLAGGRLETQYF
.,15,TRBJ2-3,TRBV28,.,TGTGCCAGCAGTTTAAGCGATCCGCAGTGGGATACGCAGTATTTT,CASSLSDPQWDTQYF
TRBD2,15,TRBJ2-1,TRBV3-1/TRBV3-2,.,TGTGCCAGCAGCCAAACTAGCGGAGCCACCAACGGGCAGTTCTTC,CASSQTSGATNGQFF
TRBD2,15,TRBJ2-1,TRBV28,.,TGTGCCAGCAGCCCCGGGGGGGTGGAGGCCAATGAGCAGTTCTTC,CASSPGGVEANEQFF
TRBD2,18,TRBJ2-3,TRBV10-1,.,TGCGCCAGCAGTGAGTCTCTGACTAGCGGGCTCAGCACAGATACGCAGTATTTT,CASSESLTSGLSTDTQYF
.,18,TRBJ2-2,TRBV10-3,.,TGTGCCATCAGTGAGTCTCAGCCGGCGCGGGGGAACACCGGGGAGCTGTTTTTT,CAISESQPARGNTGELFF
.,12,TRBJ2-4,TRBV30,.,TGTGCCTGGAGTGTCTCTAAAAACATTCAGTACTTC,CAWSVSKNIQYF
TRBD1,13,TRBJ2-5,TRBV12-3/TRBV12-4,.,TGTGCCAGCAAAGGGACAGTCCAAGAGACCCAGTACTTC,CASKGTVQETQYF
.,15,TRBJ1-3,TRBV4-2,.,TGTGCCAGCAGCCAAGAGAGACAGACTGGAAACACCATATATTTT,CASSQERQTGNTIYF
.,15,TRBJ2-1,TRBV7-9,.,TGTGCCAGCAGCCCTCGCTTAGCGGTTAGCAATGAGCAGTTCTTC,CASSPRLAVSNEQFF
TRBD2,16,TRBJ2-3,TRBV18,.,TGTGCCAGCTCACTTGTCGGGGCGGGAGCCGCAGATACGCAGTATTTT,CASSLVGAGAADTQYF
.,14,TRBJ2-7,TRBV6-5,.,TGTGCCAGCAGTACGTCACTCGGGGGATACGAGCAGTACTTC,CASSTSLGGYEQYF
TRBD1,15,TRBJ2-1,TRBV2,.,TGTGCCAGCAGGATCCAACAGGGGACCTACAATGAGCAGTTCTTC,CASRIQQGTYNEQFF
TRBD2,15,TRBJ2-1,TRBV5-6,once,TGTGCCAGCAGCTTGGTGCTAGCGGGAGTCAATGAGCAGTTCTTC,CASSLVLAGVNEQFF
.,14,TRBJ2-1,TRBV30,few,TGTGCCTGGAGTGTAGTAACGGGGTACAATGAGCAGTTCTTC,CAWSVVTGYNEQFF
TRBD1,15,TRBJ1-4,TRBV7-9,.,TGTGCCAGCAGCTTAATAGGGGGCGCTGATGAAAAACTGTTTTTT,CASSLIGGADEKLFF
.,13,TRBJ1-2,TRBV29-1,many,TGCAGCGTTGAGGACAGACAGCACTATGGCTACACCTTC,CSVEDRQHYGYTF
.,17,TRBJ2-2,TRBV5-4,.,TGTGCCAGCAATTCCGGCGGGGACAGCTCGAACACCGGGGAGCTGTTTTTT,CASNSGGDSSNTGELFF
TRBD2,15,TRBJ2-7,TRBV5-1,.,TGCGCCAGCAGCTTGGCCCCCCTGCCGGGAGGCGAGCAGTACTTC,CASSLAPLPGGEQYF
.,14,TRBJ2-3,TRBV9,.,TGTGCCAGCAGCCCCCGGGAGTCCGGAGATACGCAGTATTTT,CASSPRESGDTQYF
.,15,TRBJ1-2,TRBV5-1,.,TGCGCCAGCAGCAAAGGACAGAACTTGGGCTATGGCTACACCTTC,CASSKGQNLGYGYTF
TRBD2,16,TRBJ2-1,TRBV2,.,TGTGCCAGCAGTCCAGTAGCGGGAGGGTTTAGCAATGAGCAGTTCTTC,CASSPVAGGFSNEQFF
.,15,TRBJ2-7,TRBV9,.,TGTGCCAGCAGCGTAATGGCAGGACAAACCTACGAGCAGTACTTC,CASSVMAGQTYEQYF
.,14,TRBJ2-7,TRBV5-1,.,TGCGCCAGCAGCCGCCTAGGGAGCTCCTACGAGCAGTACTTC,CASSRLGSSYEQYF
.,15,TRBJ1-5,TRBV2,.,TGTGCCAGCAGGGCAGGGGAATTGGGCAATCAGCCCCAGCATTTT,CASRAGELGNQPQHF
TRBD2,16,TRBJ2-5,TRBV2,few,TGTGCCAGCAGTGAAAGGTTAGCGGGAGCCCCAGAGACCCAGTACTTC,CASSERLAGAPETQYF
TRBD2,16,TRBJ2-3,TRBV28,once,TGTGCCAGCAGTCCTACTAGCGGGAGAGGGACAGATACGCAGTATTTT,CASSPTSGRGTDTQYF
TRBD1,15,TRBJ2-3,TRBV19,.,TGTGCCAGTAGTGCAGACAGGGAAGGGGCAGATACGCAGTATTTT,CASSADREGADTQYF
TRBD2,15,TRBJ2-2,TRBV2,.,TGTGCCAGCAGGGGACTAGCGGGGAACACCGGGGAGCTGTTTTTT,CASRGLAGNTGELFF
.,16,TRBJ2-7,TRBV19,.,TGTGCCAGTAGCCAACAGATACCCGCCACTCTCCGGGAGCAGTACTTC,CASSQQIPATLREQYF
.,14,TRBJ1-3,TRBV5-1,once,TGCGCCAGCAGCTTTTCCTCCTCGGGAAACACCATATATTTT,CASSFSSSGNTIYF